This TCR beta chain is drawn from a study of cytomegalovirus exposure and HLA in healthy donors. General study points: Equally common other TCR beta chains were less clonally expanded than HLA-associated ones, a later analysis found. The analysis excluded some indistinguishable V segments, including TRBV6-2 and TRBV6-3. Accounts indicate the classifier identified cytomegalovirus status with strong specificity and sensitivity. A later analysis revealed that TCR association rates differed between HLA loci, peaking at DRB1 and bottoming out at HLA-C.

Amplification used 60 Vbeta primers and 13 Jbeta primers. Measured with immunoSEQ multiplex PCR; TCRdb has only the in-frame clones, and not every one. This sample carries 50,000 to 65,000 clones, over 60% of them seen once, and the ten largest clones take 5% to 7%. Notes on this clone: What it binds is unknown.

Germline CDR1 LGHNA, CDR2 YNFKEQ. With 4 bases clipped from V and 2 bases from J, the junction kept 8 bases outside the gene matches. This CDR3 is built from 16 residues. The J gene is TRBJ2-7, the V gene TRBV4-2; 10 bases map to TRBD1. Sequencing used PBMCs. This receptor was obtained from a woman in her twenties or thirties in good health and CMV-seronegative. CDR3 sequence (DNA): TGTGCCAGCAGCCGGACAGGGGGAACTTCGACCTACGAGCAGTACTTC. This encodes CASSRTGGTSTYEQYF.